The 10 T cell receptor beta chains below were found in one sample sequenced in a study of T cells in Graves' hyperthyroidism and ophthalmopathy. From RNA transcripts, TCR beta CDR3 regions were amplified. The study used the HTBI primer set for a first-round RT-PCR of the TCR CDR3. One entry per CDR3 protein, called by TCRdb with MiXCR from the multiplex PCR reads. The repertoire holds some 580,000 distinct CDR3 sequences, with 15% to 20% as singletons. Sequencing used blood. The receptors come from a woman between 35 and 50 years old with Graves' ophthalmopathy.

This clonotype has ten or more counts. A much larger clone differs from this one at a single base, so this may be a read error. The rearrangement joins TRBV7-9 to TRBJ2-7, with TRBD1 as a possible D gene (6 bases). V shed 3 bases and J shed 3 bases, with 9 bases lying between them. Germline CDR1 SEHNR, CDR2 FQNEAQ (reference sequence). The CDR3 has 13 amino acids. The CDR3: CASSFNRDYEQYF. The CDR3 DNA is TGTGCCAGCAGCTTTAACAGGGACTACGAGCAGTACTTC.

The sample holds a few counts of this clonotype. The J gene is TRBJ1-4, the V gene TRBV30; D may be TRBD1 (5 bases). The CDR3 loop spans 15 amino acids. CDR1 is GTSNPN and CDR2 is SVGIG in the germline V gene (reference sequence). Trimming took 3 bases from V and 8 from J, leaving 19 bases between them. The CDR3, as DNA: TGTGCCTGGAGAAGTTATCAGGGTCCAAAGGAAAAACTGTTTTTT. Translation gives CAWRSYQGPKEKLFF. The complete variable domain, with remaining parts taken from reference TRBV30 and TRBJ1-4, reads SQTIHQWPATLVQPVGSPLSLECTVEGTSNPNLYWYRQAAGRGLQLLFYSVGIGQISSEVPQNLSASRPQDRQFILSSKKLLLSDSGFYLCAWRSYQGPKEKLFFGSGTQLSVL.

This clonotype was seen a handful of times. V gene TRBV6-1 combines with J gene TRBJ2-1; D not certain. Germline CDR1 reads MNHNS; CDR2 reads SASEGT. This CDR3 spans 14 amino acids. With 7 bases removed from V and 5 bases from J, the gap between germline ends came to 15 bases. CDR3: CASMMRSYNNEQFF. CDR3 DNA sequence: TGTGCCAGCATGATGAGATCCTACAACAATGAGCAGTTCTTC.

CDR3 protein: CASSESTGDPDTGELFF. DNA for the CDR3: TGTGCCAGCAGTGAAAGTACGGGGGACCCGGACACCGGGGAGCTGTTTTTT. This rearrangement joins TRBV2 to TRBJ2-2, with a tentative D call TRBD2 (6 bases). The germline V and J ends were trimmed by 2 bases and 3 bases, with 16 bases remaining between them. CDR1 is SNHLY and CDR2 is FYNNEI in the germline V gene. This CDR3 spans 17 amino acids.

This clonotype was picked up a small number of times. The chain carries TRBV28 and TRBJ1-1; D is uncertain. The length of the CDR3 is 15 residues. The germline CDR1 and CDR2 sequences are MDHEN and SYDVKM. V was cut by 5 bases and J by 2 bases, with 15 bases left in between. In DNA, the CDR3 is TGTGCCAGCAGTCCCCGGGTGGGCTTCAACACTGAAGCTTTCTTT. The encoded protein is CASSPRVGFNTEAFF.

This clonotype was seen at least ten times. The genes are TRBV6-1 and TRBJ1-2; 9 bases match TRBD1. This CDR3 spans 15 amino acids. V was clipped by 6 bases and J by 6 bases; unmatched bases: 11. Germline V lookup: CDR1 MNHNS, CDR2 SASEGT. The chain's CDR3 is CASRRGTGWFDGYTF. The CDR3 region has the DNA TGTGCCAGCAGACGCGGGACAGGGTGGTTTGATGGCTACACCTTC.

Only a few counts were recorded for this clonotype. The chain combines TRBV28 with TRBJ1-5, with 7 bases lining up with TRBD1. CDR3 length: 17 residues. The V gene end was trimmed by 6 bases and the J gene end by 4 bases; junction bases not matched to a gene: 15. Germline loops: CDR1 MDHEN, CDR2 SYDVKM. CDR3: CASRRGTALTDNQPQHF. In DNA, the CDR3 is TGTGCCAGCAGACGCGGGACAGCCCTCACGGATAATCAGCCCCAGCATTTT.

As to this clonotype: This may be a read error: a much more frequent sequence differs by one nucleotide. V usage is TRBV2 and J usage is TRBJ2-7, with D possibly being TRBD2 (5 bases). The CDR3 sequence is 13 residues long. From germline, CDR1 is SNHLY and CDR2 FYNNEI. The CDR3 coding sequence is TGTGTATCAGCGGACGGTTACTCCTACGAGCAGTACTTC. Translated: CVSADGYSYEQYF.

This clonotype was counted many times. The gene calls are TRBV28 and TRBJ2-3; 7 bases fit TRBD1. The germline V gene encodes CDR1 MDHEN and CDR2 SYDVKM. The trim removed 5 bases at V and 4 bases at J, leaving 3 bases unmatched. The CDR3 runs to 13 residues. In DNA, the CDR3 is TGTGCCAGCAGTATCCAGGGGGCAGATACGCAGTATTTT. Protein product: CASSIQGADTQYF.

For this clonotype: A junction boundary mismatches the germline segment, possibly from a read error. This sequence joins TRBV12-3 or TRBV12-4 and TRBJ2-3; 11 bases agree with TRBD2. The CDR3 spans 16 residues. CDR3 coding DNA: TGTGCCAGCCTTGACGGTAGCGGGGGGGCCGGAGATACGCAGTACTTT. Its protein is CASLDGSGGAGDTQYF.